The clone carrying this T cell receptor beta chain came up a few times. Looked up from germline, CDR1 is SGHTA and CDR2 is FQGNSA. The ends were cut back, 4 bases at V and 7 bases at J, with 11 bases in the middle. This CDR3 is 13 amino acids long. In the sorted-subset replicate PCRs, around 200 ng DNA, 30,000 or so T cell genomes, was used. Assay: immunoSEQ multiplex PCR; the TCRdb copy retains only in-frame clones and omits some. The repertoire holds 640,000 or so clones, 60% to 80% seen once, with approximately 2% in the top ten. The data were obtained in a study of shared clonotypes between healthy human individuals. At the level of the study: Each donor's CD4 naive and CD4 memory cells filled three plates apiece, CD8 naive two, and CD8 memory one.

Input material: memory CD4+ T cells sorted from blood. As for subset: CD45RA-negative fraction. This receptor was taken from a woman in her 30s in good health. The chain has TRBV7-2 and TRBJ1-5; possible D gene TRBD1, 6 bases. CDR3 DNA: TGTGCCAGCAGCTCACAGGGTGGGCAGCCCCAGCATTTT. This gives the protein CASSSQGGQPQHF.